This is a list of T cell receptor beta chains from one sample in a study of identical twins. One entry per CDR3 protein, called by TCRdb with MiXCR from the 5' RACE reads. Here the sample spans approximately 230,000 distinct CDR3 sequences, roughly 7.1% being singletons. The sample was also linked to a second study, of T cells expressing NK-cell markers.

Sequenced input: CD8+ T cells sorted from blood. The receptors here all came from a woman younger than 30 in good health. The CDR3 runs from the conserved cysteine through the conserved F or W. The D gene is left open where the match is weak. The size entry is marked missing in some rows and otherwise reads once, few, many or a size class.

J | size | D | V | DNA | CDR3
TRBJ2-7 | many | NA | TRBV25-1 | TGTGCCAGCAGCCCGTCATCCGAGCAGTACTTC | CASSPSSEQYF
TRBJ1-1 | NA | NA | TRBV10-3 | TGTGCCATCAGCGGGGGAGATTCGCAGATAAACACTGAAGCTTTCTTT | CAISGGDSQINTEAFF
TRBJ2-7 | few | TRBD2 | TRBV11-3 | TGTGCCAGCAGCCCAGGACTAGCGGGAATCTACGAGCAGTACTTC | CASSPGLAGIYEQYF
TRBJ2-7 | few | TRBD2 | TRBV5-4 | TGTGCCAGCGGCCCGGGACTAGGGTACGAGCAGTACTTC | CASGPGLGYEQYF
TRBJ2-3 | few | NA | TRBV10-3 | TGTGCCATCAGTGAAGATCACCGGGGGAGCACGCAGTATTTT | CAISEDHRGSTQYF
TRBJ2-1 | few | TRBD2 | TRBV27 | TGTGCCAGCCGCCGGGGGGGGGCCTTCATCAATGAGCAGTTCTTC | CASRRGGAFINEQFF
TRBJ2-4 | many | NA | TRBV29-1 | TGCAGCGTTGAGTTGGCGAAGTCCTCCAAAAACATTCAGTACTTC | CSVELAKSSKNIQYF
TRBJ2-3 | few | TRBD1 | TRBV7-9 | TGTGCCAGCAGCTTAGCTCCGGGACAGGGACCAGATACGCAGTATTTT | CASSLAPGQGPDTQYF
TRBJ1-5 | few | TRBD1 | TRBV6-4 | TGTGCCAGCAGTGCTGGGGGACAGGGGAACAATCAGCCCCAGCATTTT | CASSAGGQGNNQPQHF
TRBJ1-5 | many | NA | TRBV19 | TGTGCCAGTAGTGCGGTCCCCTATCAGCCCCAGCATTTT | CASSAVPYQPQHF
TRBJ2-2 | NA | NA | TRBV9 | TGTGCCAGCAGCGTAGAGGGCACCGGGGAGCTGTTTTTT | CASSVEGTGELFF
TRBJ1-2 | many | NA | TRBV20-1 | TGCAGTGCTCCTTCGACAGATAACTATGGCTACACCTTC | CSAPSTDNYGYTF
TRBJ2-7 | NA | NA | TRBV4-1 | TGCGCCAGCTCATCCCGGACAGAAAGCTCCTACGAGCAGTACTTC | CASSSRTESSYEQYF
TRBJ2-7 | few | NA | TRBV4-3 | TGCGCCAGCAGCCAAGATAACGGCAGGGGCCGCTACGAGCAGTACTTC | CASSQDNGRGRYEQYF
TRBJ2-2 | many | NA | TRBV4-3 | TGCGCCAGCAGCCAAGATCGAACTAGCATGACCGGGGAGCTGTTTTTT | CASSQDRTSMTGELFF
TRBJ2-7 | NA | NA | TRBV11-2 | TGTGCCAGCAGCCCTTCCGAATACGAGCAGTACTTC | CASSPSEYEQYF
TRBJ2-3 | NA | NA | TRBV2 | TGTGCCAGCAGTGATTTTCTAGCGTCCGATACGCAGTATTTT | CASSDFLASDTQYF
TRBJ1-6 | few | NA | TRBV7-9 | TGTGCCAGCAGCTTTTTTGGCCAGAATAATTCACCCCTCCACTTT | CASSFFGQNNSPLHF
TRBJ2-3 | many | NA | TRBV12-3/TRBV12-4 | TGTGCCTCCCATTGGGGCAGGAGCACAGATACGCAGTATTTT | CASHWGRSTDTQYF
TRBJ2-7 | few | NA | TRBV7-9 | TGTGCCGCCGGGGGAGGCTCCTACGAGCAGTACTTC | CAAGGGSYEQYF
TRBJ2-3 | many | NA | TRBV7-9 | TGTGCCAGCAGCTTTAGGCGGGACCGTACAGATACGCAGTATTTT | CASSFRRDRTDTQYF
TRBJ2-7 | NA | NA | TRBV12-1 | TGTGCCAGCAGCCCTGGTCCCCCTCCCCTTGGCGAGCAGTACTTC | CASSPGPPPLGEQYF
TRBJ2-7 | few | TRBD2 | TRBV5-6 | TGTGCCAGCAGCTTGGGACTAGCGGGGTCCGAGCAGTACTTC | CASSLGLAGSEQYF
TRBJ2-2 | NA | TRBD1 | TRBV12-3/TRBV12-4 | TGTGCCAGCAGTTTTCTCGGACAGGGGTCCGGGGAGCTGTTTTTT | CASSFLGQGSGELFF
TRBJ2-7 | many | NA | TRBV5-6 | TGTGCCAGCAGCTTGGGCAGGGACTACGAGCAGTACTTC | CASSLGRDYEQYF
TRBJ1-2 | few | NA | TRBV12-5 | TGTGCTAGTGGTTTGGGCTCCATCGACGGCTACACCTTC | CASGLGSIDGYTF
TRBJ2-7 | NA | TRBD1 | TRBV27 | TGTGCCAGCAGTCCCGGACAGGGGCTAAATTACGAGCAGTACTTC | CASSPGQGLNYEQYF
TRBJ2-1 | many | NA | TRBV12-3/TRBV12-4 | TGTGCCAGCAGTTATATTCCAGCGTTCGATGAGCAGTTCTTC | CASSYIPAFDEQFF
TRBJ2-7 | few | TRBD1 | TRBV25-1 | TGTGCCAGCAGTGCCCTTGGACAGGGCTCACCCTACGAGCAGTACTTC | CASSALGQGSPYEQYF
TRBJ2-1 | few | NA | TRBV4-1 | TGCGCCAGCAGCCAAATTCCCAATGAGCAGTTCTTC | CASSQIPNEQFF
TRBJ1-4 | few | NA | TRBV29-1 | TGCAGCGTGCAGGGATCGGGTCGTAAGAATGAAAAACTGTTTTTT | CSVQGSGRKNEKLFF
TRBJ1-2 | few | NA | TRBV14 | TGTGCCAGCAGCCGCCCAAACTGGGGGGCGGAAGGCTACACCTTC | CASSRPNWGAEGYTF
TRBJ2-1 | NA | NA | TRBV7-6 | TGTGCCAGCAGCTTATTCCTAGTAGCTGAGCAGTTCTTC | CASSLFLVAEQFF
TRBJ1-6 | NA | TRBD1 | TRBV20-1 | TGCAGTGCTAACGGGGGACAGGGGAATCCACCCCTCCACTTT | CSANGGQGNPPLHF
TRBJ2-3 | many | TRBD2 | TRBV7-9 | TGTGCCAGCAGCGAGCTAGCGGGTACGCAGTATTTT | CASSELAGTQYF
TRBJ2-1 | few | NA | TRBV19 | TGTGCCAGTAGTAGAAGTCCCAGCTCCTACAATGAGCAGTTCTTC | CASSRSPSSYNEQFF
TRBJ2-3 | NA | TRBD2 | TRBV20-1 | TGCAGTGCCGGACTAGCGGGAGGAACGTGG | CSAGLAGGTW
TRBJ2-1 | few | NA | TRBV19 | TGTGCCAGTACCCCGGCGGCGGTACCGTACAATGAGCAGTTCTTC | CASTPAAVPYNEQFF
TRBJ2-5 | many | NA | TRBV25-1 | TGTGCCAGCAGTGAGGACTCCACAGAGACCCAGTACTTC | CASSEDSTETQYF
TRBJ2-2 | many | NA | TRBV9 | TGTGCCAGCAGCGACCCAACCGGGGAGCTGTTTTTT | CASSDPTGELFF
TRBJ2-5 | NA | NA | TRBV7-9 | TGTGCCAGCAGCCCTCCGACAGGCGGGGAGACCCAGTACTTC | CASSPPTGGETQYF
TRBJ2-1 | few | TRBD1 | TRBV19 | TGTGCCAGTACCCCCCGGGACAGCTCCTACAATGAGCAGTTCTTC | CASTPRDSSYNEQFF
TRBJ2-1 | many | NA | TRBV7-9 | TGTGCCAGCAGCATTGAGGCCCGTGGGGATGAGCAGTTCTTC | CASSIEARGDEQFF
TRBJ2-3 | few | NA | TRBV11-3 | TGTGCCAGCAGCCTCACAGACGGAGGGTTTAGCACAGATACGCAGTATTTT | CASSLTDGGFSTDTQYF
TRBJ2-1 | many | NA | TRBV9 | TGTGCCAGCAGCCCTATTAATGAGCAGTTCTTC | CASSPINEQFF
TRBJ2-1 | NA | NA | TRBV20-1 | TGCAGTGCTACGGAAAATGAGCAGTTCTTC | CSATENEQFF
TRBJ1-2 | many | NA | TRBV12-3/TRBV12-4 | TGTGCCAGCAGTCTCAGTCGACATCGCTATGGCTACACCTTC | CASSLSRHRYGYTF
TRBJ2-5 | many | NA | TRBV12-3/TRBV12-4 | TGTGCCAGCAGGGACCCGGGAGAGGGAGAGACCCAGTACTTC | CASRDPGEGETQYF
TRBJ2-1 | NA | NA | TRBV14 | TGTGCCAGCAGTAGCTTCAATGAGCAGTTCTTC | CASSSFNEQFF
TRBJ2-2 | NA | TRBD2 | TRBV5-3 | TGTGCCAGAAGCCCCTACCCACTAGCGGGACTCCGGAAGGGGGAGCTGTTTTTT | CARSPYPLAGLRKGELFF